A selection of T cell receptor beta chains follows, all from one sample in a study of regulatory T cells in long-lasting Graves disease. TCRdb used MiXCR to reprocess the multiplex PCR reads, holding one entry per CDR3 protein. The sample consists of around 360,000 distinct CDR3 sequences, around 16% of them appearing once. These data are also associated with another study on T cells in Graves' hyperthyroidism and ophthalmopathy.

The material sequenced was peripheral blood mononuclear cells (PBMCs), taken at new diagnosis, from a patient treated with antithyroid drugs. These receptor sequences come from a young woman with Graves disease. The CDR3 runs from the conserved cysteine through the conserved F or W. D genes are given only for firm matches. Where a row states a size, it is once, few, many or the class of an expanded clone; other rows omit it.

J gene: TRBJ2-3
clone size: few
V gene: TRBV4-1
D gene: TRBD2
CDR3 protein: CASSQGGLAPDTQYF
CDR3 DNA: TGCGCCAGCAGCCAGGGGGGACTAGCCCCAGATACGCAGTATTTT

J gene: TRBJ2-7
clone size: many
V gene: TRBV3-1
D gene: TRBD1
CDR3 protein: CASSIGPGGSDEQYF
CDR3 DNA: TGTGCCAGCAGCATAGGGCCAGGGGGCAGCGACGAGCAGTACTTC

J gene: TRBJ2-3
clone size: many
V gene: TRBV5-6
D gene: TRBD1
CDR3 protein: CASSLPGQVTDTQYF
CDR3 DNA: TGTGCCAGCAGCTTGCCGGGACAGGTCACAGATACGCAGTATTTT

J gene: TRBJ1-1
clone size: many
V gene: TRBV13
D gene: NA
CDR3 protein: CASSWNRYTEAFF
CDR3 DNA: TGTGCCAGCAGTTGGAACAGGTACACTGAAGCTTTCTTT

J gene: TRBJ2-7
clone size: many
V gene: TRBV5-1
D gene: NA
CDR3 protein: CASSRDPSSYEQYF
CDR3 DNA: TGCGCCAGCAGCCGGGACCCGAGCTCCTACGAGCAGTACTTC

J gene: TRBJ2-7
clone size: many
V gene: TRBV20-1
D gene: TRBD2
CDR3 protein: CSASLAGGPTGEQYF
CDR3 DNA: TGCAGTGCTTCACTAGCGGGAGGGCCGACTGGGGAGCAGTACTTC

J gene: TRBJ2-3
clone size: many
V gene: TRBV7-9
D gene: TRBD2
CDR3 protein: CASSSRIAGDLSTDTQYF
CDR3 DNA: TGTGCCAGCAGCTCCCGGATAGCGGGGGACCTAAGCACAGATACGCAGTATTTT

J gene: TRBJ2-5
clone size: NA
V gene: TRBV6-1
D gene: TRBD2
CDR3 protein: CASSETPLAGRETQYF
CDR3 DNA: TGTGCCAGCAGTGAAACCCCACTAGCGGGGAGAGAGACCCAGTACTTC

J gene: TRBJ2-3
clone size: few
V gene: TRBV27
D gene: NA
CDR3 protein: CASSSSSDVTDTQYF
CDR3 DNA: TGTGCCAGCAGTTCATCTAGCGACGTGACAGATACGCAGTATTTT

J gene: TRBJ2-1
clone size: many
V gene: TRBV15
D gene: TRBD2
CDR3 protein: CATSREKREGRFEQFF
CDR3 DNA: TGTGCCACCAGCAGAGAGAAGCGGGAGGGCCGTTTTGAGCAGTTCTTC

J gene: TRBJ1-2
clone size: NA
V gene: TRBV6-1
D gene: NA
CDR3 protein: CASTQLGGYGYTF
CDR3 DNA: TGTGCCAGCACTCAACTCGGGGGATATGGCTACACCTTC

J gene: TRBJ2-7
clone size: many
V gene: TRBV7-2
D gene: NA
CDR3 protein: CASSFGAVSYEQYF
CDR3 DNA: TGTGCCAGCAGCTTCGGGGCCGTCTCCTACGAGCAGTACTTC

J gene: TRBJ2-3
clone size: many
V gene: TRBV7-3
D gene: TRBD2
CDR3 protein: CASSLVAGGSPDTQYF
CDR3 DNA: TGTGCCAGCAGCTTAGTAGCGGGGGGCAGCCCAGATACGCAGTATTTT

J gene: TRBJ2-3
clone size: NA
V gene: TRBV28
D gene: TRBD2
CDR3 protein: CASTLSGGGTDTQYF
CDR3 DNA: TGTGCCAGCACTCTCTCGGGGGGGGGGACAGATACGCAGTATTTT

J gene: TRBJ2-5
clone size: many
V gene: TRBV25-1
D gene: TRBD1
CDR3 protein: CASSESGGHQETQYF
CDR3 DNA: TGTGCCAGCAGTGAATCAGGGGGACACCAAGAGACCCAGTACTTC

J gene: TRBJ1-5
clone size: many
V gene: TRBV6-1
D gene: TRBD1
CDR3 protein: CASSEQGQGAGNQPQHF
CDR3 DNA: TGTGCCAGCAGTGAACAGGGACAGGGGGCGGGCAATCAGCCCCAGCATTTT

J gene: TRBJ1-3
clone size: NA
V gene: TRBV20-1
D gene: NA
CDR3 protein: CSAIGALSSGNTIYF
CDR3 DNA: TGCAGTGCTATTGGGGCTCTGAGCTCTGGAAACACCATATATTTT

J gene: TRBJ2-1
clone size: few
V gene: TRBV6-2/TRBV6-3
D gene: TRBD2
CDR3 protein: CASSYSIRLAGGNNEQFF
CDR3 DNA: TGTGCCAGCAGTTACTCAATTAGGCTAGCGGGGGGAAACAATGAGCAGTTCTTC

J gene: TRBJ1-5
clone size: many
V gene: TRBV10-3
D gene: NA
CDR3 protein: CAISEYTDAGIQHF
CDR3 DNA: TGTGCCATCAGTGAGTACACTGACGCGGGAATCCAGCATTTT

J gene: TRBJ2-5
clone size: few
V gene: TRBV20-1
D gene: TRBD2
CDR3 protein: CSARTSGRAPNQETQYF
CDR3 DNA: TGCAGTGCAAGAACTAGCGGGAGGGCGCCTAACCAAGAGACCCAGTACTTC

J gene: TRBJ1-1
clone size: many
V gene: TRBV3-1
D gene: NA
CDR3 protein: CASSPTLAGNTEAFF
CDR3 DNA: TGTGCCAGCAGCCCCACCTTGGCGGGGAACACTGAAGCTTTCTTT

J gene: TRBJ1-1
clone size: few
V gene: TRBV4-1
D gene: TRBD1
CDR3 protein: CASYQIGTGNTEAFF
CDR3 DNA: TGCGCCAGCTACCAAATCGGGACAGGAAACACTGAAGCTTTCTTT

J gene: TRBJ2-1
clone size: many
V gene: TRBV27
D gene: TRBD2
CDR3 protein: CASSFLGTSGGNEQFF
CDR3 DNA: TGTGCCAGCAGTTTCCTAGGGACTAGCGGGGGCAATGAGCAGTTCTTC

J gene: TRBJ2-3
clone size: many
V gene: TRBV2
D gene: NA
CDR3 protein: CASDPAGDTQYF
CDR3 DNA: TGTGCCAGTGACCCGGCCGGGGATACGCAGTATTTT

J gene: TRBJ2-1
clone size: few
V gene: TRBV13
D gene: TRBD1
CDR3 protein: CASSLHLGTGGNNEQFF
CDR3 DNA: TGTGCCAGCAGCTTACATCTCGGGACAGGGGGAAACAATGAGCAGTTCTTC

J gene: TRBJ2-3
clone size: NA
V gene: TRBV5-5
D gene: NA
CDR3 protein: CASSPDPTSTDTQYF
CDR3 DNA: TGTGCCAGCAGCCCGGACCCTACTAGCACAGATACGCAGTATTTT

J gene: TRBJ1-1
clone size: few
V gene: TRBV15
D gene: NA
CDR3 protein: CATSRDHVQPNTEAFF
CDR3 DNA: TGTGCCACCAGCAGAGATCACGTACAGCCGAACACTGAAGCTTTCTTT

J gene: TRBJ1-1
clone size: many
V gene: TRBV28
D gene: TRBD1
CDR3 protein: CASSFRTGYTEAFF
CDR3 DNA: TGTGCCAGCAGTTTCCGGACAGGGTACACTGAAGCTTTCTTT

J gene: TRBJ1-5
clone size: NA
V gene: TRBV2
D gene: NA
CDR3 protein: CASVVREDGNQPQHF
CDR3 DNA: TGTGCCAGTGTCGTCCGGGAGGATGGCAATCAGCCCCAGCATTTT

J gene: TRBJ1-5
clone size: few
V gene: TRBV6-1
D gene: NA
CDR3 protein: CASSRHGLGNQPQHF
CDR3 DNA: TGTGCCAGCAGTAGACATGGATTAGGCAATCAGCCCCAGCATTTT

J gene: TRBJ2-7
clone size: NA
V gene: TRBV11-2
D gene: TRBD1
CDR3 protein: CASSFGGSGTGNYEQYF
CDR3 DNA: TGTGCCAGCAGCTTTGGAGGGTCCGGGACAGGAAACTACGAGCAGTACTTC

J gene: TRBJ2-3
clone size: many
V gene: TRBV10-3
D gene: TRBD2
CDR3 protein: CAISAGRESTDTQYF
CDR3 DNA: TGTGCCATCAGTGCGGGGCGGGAGAGCACAGATACGCAGTATTTT

J gene: TRBJ2-5
clone size: many
V gene: TRBV7-8
D gene: NA
CDR3 protein: CASSLVGGMETQYF
CDR3 DNA: TGTGCCAGCAGCTTAGTTGGGGGCATGGAGACCCAGTACTTC

J gene: TRBJ2-1
clone size: NA
V gene: TRBV6-2/TRBV6-3
D gene: NA
CDR3 protein: CASTPGVSYNEQFF
CDR3 DNA: TGTGCCAGCACCCCCGGAGTTTCCTACAATGAGCAGTTCTTC

J gene: TRBJ1-3
clone size: many
V gene: TRBV18
D gene: NA
CDR3 protein: CASSPPTGLLSGNTIYF
CDR3 DNA: TGTGCCAGCTCACCACCAACGGGCCTGCTCTCTGGAAACACCATATATTTT

J gene: TRBJ2-7
clone size: many
V gene: TRBV4-1
D gene: NA
CDR3 protein: CASSLEGGYGEQYF
CDR3 DNA: TGTGCCAGCAGCCTCGAGGGTGGGTACGGCGAGCAGTACTTC

J gene: TRBJ2-7
clone size: NA
V gene: TRBV10-3
D gene: NA
CDR3 protein: CAITGNSYEQYF
CDR3 DNA: TGTGCCATTACGGGGAATTCCTACGAGCAGTACTTC

J gene: TRBJ1-1
clone size: NA
V gene: TRBV27
D gene: NA
CDR3 protein: CASKGFTGTTSTEAFF
CDR3 DNA: TGTGCCAGCAAGGGGTTCACCGGGACAACCTCTACTGAAGCTTTCTTT

J gene: TRBJ1-2
clone size: NA
V gene: TRBV5-1
D gene: NA
CDR3 protein: CASSIEGTNYGYTF
CDR3 DNA: TGCGCCAGCTCCATCGAGGGAACTAACTATGGCTACACCTTC

J gene: TRBJ2-5
clone size: many
V gene: TRBV20-1
D gene: NA
CDR3 protein: CSARGVGETQYF
CDR3 DNA: TGCAGTGCTCGAGGGGTTGGGGAGACCCAGTACTTC

J gene: TRBJ1-1
clone size: NA
V gene: TRBV4-1
D gene: NA
CDR3 protein: CASSITRGNTEAFF
CDR3 DNA: TGCGCCAGCAGTATAACCAGGGGGAACACTGAAGCTTTCTTT

J gene: TRBJ1-1
clone size: many
V gene: TRBV10-3
D gene: TRBD1
CDR3 protein: CATYSETGTRPEAFF
CDR3 DNA: TGTGCCACCTACTCCGAGACAGGGACGAGGCCTGAAGCTTTCTTT

J gene: TRBJ2-7
clone size: many
V gene: TRBV6-1
D gene: NA
CDR3 protein: CASRLTVGGHEQYF
CDR3 DNA: TGTGCCAGCAGGTTGACAGTCGGCGGCCACGAGCAGTACTTC

J gene: TRBJ1-2
clone size: few
V gene: TRBV9
D gene: TRBD1
CDR3 protein: CASSGSTGTGSFYGYTF
CDR3 DNA: TGTGCCAGCAGTGGAAGTACCGGGACAGGGTCCTTCTATGGCTACACCTTC

J gene: TRBJ2-7
clone size: NA
V gene: TRBV20-1
D gene: TRBD2
CDR3 protein: CSARITSGSYEQYF
CDR3 DNA: TGCAGTGCTAGAATAACTAGCGGCTCCTACGAGCAGTACTTC

J gene: TRBJ2-3
clone size: few
V gene: TRBV6-2/TRBV6-3
D gene: TRBD2
CDR3 protein: CASSSFSGGPLTDTQYF
CDR3 DNA: TGTGCCAGCAGTTCATTTAGCGGGGGCCCGCTCACAGATACGCAGTATTTT

J gene: TRBJ1-5
clone size: many
V gene: TRBV3-1
D gene: TRBD1
CDR3 protein: CASSPGQGEISNQPQHF
CDR3 DNA: TGTGCCAGCAGCCCCGGACAGGGGGAGATTAGCAATCAGCCCCAGCATTTT

J gene: TRBJ2-3
clone size: NA
V gene: TRBV10-3
D gene: TRBD2
CDR3 protein: CATGLAGYTDTQYF
CDR3 DNA: TGTGCCACCGGACTAGCGGGATACACAGATACGCAGTATTTT

J gene: TRBJ1-3
clone size: NA
V gene: TRBV30
D gene: NA
CDR3 protein: CAWSVGTAGNTIYF
CDR3 DNA: TGTGCCTGGAGTGTAGGGACCGCTGGAAACACCATATATTTT

J gene: TRBJ2-7
clone size: many
V gene: TRBV9
D gene: TRBD2
CDR3 protein: CASSPWVAGASYEQYF
CDR3 DNA: TGTGCCAGCAGCCCCTGGGTAGCGGGGGCCTCCTACGAGCAGTACTTC

J gene: TRBJ1-5
clone size: few
V gene: TRBV24-1
D gene: TRBD1
CDR3 protein: CATSETGSVQPQHF
CDR3 DNA: TGTGCCACCAGTGAGACAGGGTCCGTGCAGCCCCAGCATTTT

J gene: TRBJ1-5
clone size: NA
V gene: TRBV20-1
D gene: NA
CDR3 protein: CSVHGGDRQPQHF
CDR3 DNA: TGCAGTGTTCACGGAGGTGATCGTCAGCCCCAGCATTTT

J gene: TRBJ2-7
clone size: many
V gene: TRBV2
D gene: TRBD2
CDR3 protein: CASSELTSIDEQYF
CDR3 DNA: TGTGCCAGCAGTGAACTGACTAGCATCGACGAGCAGTACTTC

J gene: TRBJ2-1
clone size: NA
V gene: TRBV25-1
D gene: NA
CDR3 protein: CATRPGTAYNEQFF
CDR3 DNA: TGTGCCACCAGACCCGGGACGGCATACAATGAGCAGTTCTTC

J gene: TRBJ1-2
clone size: few
V gene: TRBV15
D gene: NA
CDR3 protein: CATSRDTRGYTF
CDR3 DNA: TGTGCCACCAGCAGAGATACCCGTGGCTACACCTTC

J gene: TRBJ2-3
clone size: many
V gene: TRBV2
D gene: TRBD2
CDR3 protein: CASSDTSGRGDTQYF
CDR3 DNA: TGTGCCAGCAGTGATACTAGCGGGAGAGGAGATACGCAGTATTTT

J gene: TRBJ1-1
clone size: few
V gene: TRBV6-9
D gene: TRBD1
CDR3 protein: CASSYQGGASTEAFF
CDR3 DNA: TGTGCCAGCAGTTACCAAGGGGGCGCGAGCACTGAAGCTTTCTTT

J gene: TRBJ2-7
clone size: NA
V gene: TRBV20-1
D gene: NA
CDR3 protein: CRAGGVVYEQYF
CDR3 DNA: TGCAGGGCCGGCGGGGTCGTCTACGAGCAGTACTTC

J gene: TRBJ2-7
clone size: NA
V gene: TRBV11-2
D gene: NA
CDR3 protein: CASSSHRVGGAVYEQYF
CDR3 DNA: TGTGCCAGCAGCTCCCACCGGGTGGGGGGCGCCGTCTACGAGCAGTACTTC